This TCR beta chain is from a study of graft-versus-host responses after intestinal transplantation listed by TCRdb under 2021. For context, the study as a whole: The transplants that recipients got were multivisceral, liver-intestinal, or isolated intestinal. Anti-thymocyte globulin induction was given to all recipients, followed by maintenance tacrolimus and steroids for 3 to 4 years. Graft-versus-host and host-versus-graft alloreactive T cell clones were tracked in the graft, circulation and bone marrow after intestinal transplantation using bulk TCR-beta CDR3 sequencing. To identify alloreactive clones, pre-transplant mixed lymphocyte reaction products were sequenced and compared with unstimulated pre-transplant donor and recipient T cells. Of the roughly 23 intestinal transplant recipients enrolled in the cohort, one of whom was a retransplant, a few patients without pretransplant specimens were excluded. A peak of at least 4% donor T cells among recipient peripheral blood mononuclear cells was the definition used for donor T cell macrochimerism. Samples from a few later patients were sequenced in-house on an Illumina MiSeq with MiXCR processing rather than by the commercial service.

From the germline V gene (reference sequence), CDR1 is LNHDA and CDR2 is SQIVND. The CDR3 goes from the cysteine to the phenylalanine over 14 residues. The kept DNA is CDR3 alone, 42 bases in frame from the first base. After removal of 3 bases from V and 4 bases from J, the junction retains 3 bases not matched to a gene. General study outcomes and caveats: GvH clones were detected in recipient bone marrow, and some appeared earlier in ileal mucosa or blood, consistent with an intestinal mucosal origin. High GvH to HvG T cell clonal ratios were observed in the allografts of patients with donor T cell macrochimerism. Conclusions were limited by the relatively low number and heterogeneity of intestinal transplant patients. Early after transplant, peak levels of circulating GvH clones were found to be associated with declines in HvG clones.

A word on this clone: The antigen this receptor binds is unknown. Per-nucleotide qualities are absent, and no much larger clonotype sits a single base away.

Blood samples were collected up to 4 times in the first month after transplant and then at least monthly when available. Library method: the immunoSEQ multiplex PCR assay. High-throughput TCR-beta CDR3 sequencing of genomic DNA from most patients was performed by Adaptive Biotechnologies. In the paper's pipeline: TCR sequencing data were retrieved from Adaptive's ImmunoSEQ software for more than 15 patients, whereas a few other patients were processed with MiXCR and VDJtools. Because the origin of CDR3 nucleotide sequences shared between donor and recipient could not be assigned, those sequences were removed. At least 2-fold expansion over unstimulated cells and a minimum CFSE-low frequency of 0.002% (template counts) or 0.001% (read counts) were required for clones to be classified as alloreactive. A clone was considered mappable if detected in the sequenced pre-transplant spleen, lymph node, or MLR CFSE-low populations of the donor or recipient. Cumulative frequency of alloreactive clones was calculated as a percentage of all sequences weighted by copy number. TCRdb mirrors the immuneACCESS table, restricted to in-frame sequences. Some clones are absent from its copies; in checked studies, under half trace to an unresolved V gene, and the reason for the others is unknown. From that table come the V and J calls and clone size; the DNA was used to work out D and trimming. In all, the sample holds approximately 25,000 clones, and approximately 93% of those were seen once. 0.5% to 0.65% of the sample is in the top ten clones.

Sequencing used PBMCs, obtained 18 days after transplant. The chain employs TRBV19 and TRBJ2-7; 10 central nucleotides agree with TRBD2. The TCR was taken from a human patient who received an intestinal transplant, so some T cells may come from the graft donor. The CDR3 region reads CASSMASGGYEQYF. The nucleotide sequence reads as follows: TGTGCCAGTAGTATGGCTAGCGGGGGTTACGAGCAGTACTTC.